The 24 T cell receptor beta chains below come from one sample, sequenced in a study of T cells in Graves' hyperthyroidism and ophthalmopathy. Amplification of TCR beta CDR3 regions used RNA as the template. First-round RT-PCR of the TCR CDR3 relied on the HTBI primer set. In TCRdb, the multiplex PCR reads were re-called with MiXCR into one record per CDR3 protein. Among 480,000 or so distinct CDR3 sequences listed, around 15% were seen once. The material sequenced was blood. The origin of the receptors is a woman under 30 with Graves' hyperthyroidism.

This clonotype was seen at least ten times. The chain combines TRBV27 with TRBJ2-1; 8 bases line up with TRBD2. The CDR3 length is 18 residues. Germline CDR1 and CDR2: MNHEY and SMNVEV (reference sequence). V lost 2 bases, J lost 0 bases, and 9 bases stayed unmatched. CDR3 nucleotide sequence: TGTGCCAGCAGTTTAGAGTCTAGGAGCGGGAGCTCCTACAATGAGCAGTTCTTC. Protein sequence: CASSLESRSGSSYNEQFF.

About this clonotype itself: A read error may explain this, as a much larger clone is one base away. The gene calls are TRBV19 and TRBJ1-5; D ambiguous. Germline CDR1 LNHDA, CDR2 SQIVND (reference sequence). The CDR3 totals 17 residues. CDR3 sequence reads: CASSPARQTHSNQSQHF. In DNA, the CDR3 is TGTGCCAGTAGTCCGGCCCGGCAGACCCATAGCAATCAGTCCCAGCATTTT.

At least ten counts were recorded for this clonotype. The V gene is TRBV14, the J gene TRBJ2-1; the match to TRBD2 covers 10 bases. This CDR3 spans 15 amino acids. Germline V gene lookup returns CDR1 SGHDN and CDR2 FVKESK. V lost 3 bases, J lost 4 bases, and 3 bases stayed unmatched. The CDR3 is CASSHLTSGYNEQFF. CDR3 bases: TGTGCCAGCAGCCACCTGACTAGCGGGTACAATGAGCAGTTCTTC.

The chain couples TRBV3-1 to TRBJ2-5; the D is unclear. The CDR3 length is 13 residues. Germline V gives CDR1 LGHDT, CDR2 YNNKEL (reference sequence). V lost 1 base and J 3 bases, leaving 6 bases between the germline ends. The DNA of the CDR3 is TGTGCCAGCAGCCAAGGGAAAGAAGAGACCCAGTACTTC. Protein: CASSQGKEETQYF.

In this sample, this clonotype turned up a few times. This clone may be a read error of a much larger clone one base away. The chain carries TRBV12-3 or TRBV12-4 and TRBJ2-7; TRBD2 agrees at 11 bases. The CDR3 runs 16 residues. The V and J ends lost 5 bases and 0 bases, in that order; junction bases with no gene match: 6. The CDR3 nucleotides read TGTGCCAGCAGTAGCGGACTAGCGGGTACCTCCTACGAGCAGTACGTC. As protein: CASSSGLAGTSYEQYV.

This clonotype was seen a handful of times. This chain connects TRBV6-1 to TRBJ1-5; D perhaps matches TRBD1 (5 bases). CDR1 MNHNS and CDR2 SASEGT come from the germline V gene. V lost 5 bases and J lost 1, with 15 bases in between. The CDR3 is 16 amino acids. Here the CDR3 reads CASSPGLLGSNQPQHF. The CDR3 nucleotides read TGTGCCAGCAGTCCGGGACTCCTCGGGAGCAATCAGCCCCAGCATTTT.

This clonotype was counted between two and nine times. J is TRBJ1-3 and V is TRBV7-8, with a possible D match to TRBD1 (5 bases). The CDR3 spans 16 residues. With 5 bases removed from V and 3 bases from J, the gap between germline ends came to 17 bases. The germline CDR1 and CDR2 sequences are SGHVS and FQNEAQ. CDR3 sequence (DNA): TGTGCCAGCAGCGGACGGGACGGCCCGTTTGGAAACACCATATATTTT. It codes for CASSGRDGPFGNTIYF.

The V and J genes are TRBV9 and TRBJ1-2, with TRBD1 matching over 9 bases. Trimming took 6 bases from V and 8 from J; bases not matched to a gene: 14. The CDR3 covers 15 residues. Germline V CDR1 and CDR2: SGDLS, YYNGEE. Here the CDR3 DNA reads TGTGCCAGCACTCTGATTGGGGGACAGGGATACGGCTACACCTTC. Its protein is CASTLIGGQGYGYTF.

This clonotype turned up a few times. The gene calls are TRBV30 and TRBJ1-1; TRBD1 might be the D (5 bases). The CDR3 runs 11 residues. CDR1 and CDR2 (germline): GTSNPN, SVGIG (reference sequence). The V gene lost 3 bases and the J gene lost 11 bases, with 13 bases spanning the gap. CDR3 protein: CAWSPFGGAFF. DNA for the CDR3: TGTGCCTGGAGCCCCTTCGGGGGGGCTTTCTTT.

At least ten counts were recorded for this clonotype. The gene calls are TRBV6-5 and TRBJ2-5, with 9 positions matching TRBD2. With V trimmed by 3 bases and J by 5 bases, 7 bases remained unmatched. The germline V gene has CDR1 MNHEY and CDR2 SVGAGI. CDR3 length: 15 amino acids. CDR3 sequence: CASSYRGRALETQYF. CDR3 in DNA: TGTGCCAGCAGTTATCGCGGGAGGGCCCTGGAGACCCAGTACTTC.

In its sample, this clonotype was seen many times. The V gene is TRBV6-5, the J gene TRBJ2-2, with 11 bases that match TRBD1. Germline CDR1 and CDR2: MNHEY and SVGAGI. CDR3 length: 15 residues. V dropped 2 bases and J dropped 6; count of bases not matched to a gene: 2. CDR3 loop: CASSYGGQGAGELFF. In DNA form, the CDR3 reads TGTGCCAGCAGTTACGGGGGACAGGGGGCCGGGGAGCTGTTTTTT.

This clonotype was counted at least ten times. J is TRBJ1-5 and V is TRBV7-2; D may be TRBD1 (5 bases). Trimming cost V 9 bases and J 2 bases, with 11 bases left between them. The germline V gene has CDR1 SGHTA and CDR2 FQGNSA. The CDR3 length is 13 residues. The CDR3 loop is CASGGGGNQPQHF. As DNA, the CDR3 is TGTGCCAGTGGTGGGGGGGGCAATCAGCCCCAGCATTTT.

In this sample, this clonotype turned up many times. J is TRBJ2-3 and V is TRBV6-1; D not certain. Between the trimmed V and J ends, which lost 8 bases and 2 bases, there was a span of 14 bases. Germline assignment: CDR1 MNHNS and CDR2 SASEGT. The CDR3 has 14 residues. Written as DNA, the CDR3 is TGTGCCAGCCGGCAGGCGAGCGACACAGATACGCAGTATTTT. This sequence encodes CASRQASDTDTQYF.

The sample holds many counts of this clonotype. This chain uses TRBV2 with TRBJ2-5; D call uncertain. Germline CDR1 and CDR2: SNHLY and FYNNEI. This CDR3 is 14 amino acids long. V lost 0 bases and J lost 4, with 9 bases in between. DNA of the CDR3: TGTGCCAGCAGTGAAGCGGGGTTCCCAGAGACCCAGTACTTC. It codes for CASSEAGFPETQYF.

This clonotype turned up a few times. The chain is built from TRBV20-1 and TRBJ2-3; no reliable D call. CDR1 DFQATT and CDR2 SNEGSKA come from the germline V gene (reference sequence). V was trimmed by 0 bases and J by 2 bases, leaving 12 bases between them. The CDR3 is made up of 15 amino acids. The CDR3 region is CSARDPGSNTDTQYF. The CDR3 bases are TGCAGTGCTAGAGATCCCGGCAGCAACACAGATACGCAGTATTTT.

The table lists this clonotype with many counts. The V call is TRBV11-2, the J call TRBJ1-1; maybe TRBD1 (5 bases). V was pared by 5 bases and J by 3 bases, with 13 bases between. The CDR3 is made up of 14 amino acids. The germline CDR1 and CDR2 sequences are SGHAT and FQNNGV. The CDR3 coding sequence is TGTGCCAGCAGCCGCGGGGGGAGATACACTGAAGCTTTCTTT. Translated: CASSRGGRYTEAFF.

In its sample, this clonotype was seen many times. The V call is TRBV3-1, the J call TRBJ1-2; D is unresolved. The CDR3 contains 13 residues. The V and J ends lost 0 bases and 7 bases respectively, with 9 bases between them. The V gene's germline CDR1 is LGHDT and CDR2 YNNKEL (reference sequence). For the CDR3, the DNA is TGTGCCAGCAGCCAAGATACCAGCGGTGGCTACACCTTC. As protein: CASSQDTSGGYTF.

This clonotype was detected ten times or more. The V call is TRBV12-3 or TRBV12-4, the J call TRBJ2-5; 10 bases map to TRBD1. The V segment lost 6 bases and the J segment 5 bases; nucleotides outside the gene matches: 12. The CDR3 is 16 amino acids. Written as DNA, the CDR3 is TGTGCCAGCAGGCCAAGCCGGGACAGGGGCTCGGAGACCCAGTACTTC. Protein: CASRPSRDRGSETQYF.

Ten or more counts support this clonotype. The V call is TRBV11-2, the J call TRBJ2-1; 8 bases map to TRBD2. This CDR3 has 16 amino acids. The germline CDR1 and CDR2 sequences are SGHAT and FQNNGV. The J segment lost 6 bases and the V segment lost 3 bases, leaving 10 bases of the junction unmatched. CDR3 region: CASSFYSGATGNEQFF. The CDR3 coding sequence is TGTGCCAGCAGCTTTTATAGCGGGGCGACGGGCAATGAGCAGTTCTTC.

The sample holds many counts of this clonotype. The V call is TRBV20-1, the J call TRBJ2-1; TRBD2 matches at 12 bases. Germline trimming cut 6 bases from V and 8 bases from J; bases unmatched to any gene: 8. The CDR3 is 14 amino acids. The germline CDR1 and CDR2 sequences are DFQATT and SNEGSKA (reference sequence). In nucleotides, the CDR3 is TGCAGTGCACTGGGACTAGCGGGTTGGTATGAGCAGTTCTTC. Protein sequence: CSALGLAGWYEQFF.

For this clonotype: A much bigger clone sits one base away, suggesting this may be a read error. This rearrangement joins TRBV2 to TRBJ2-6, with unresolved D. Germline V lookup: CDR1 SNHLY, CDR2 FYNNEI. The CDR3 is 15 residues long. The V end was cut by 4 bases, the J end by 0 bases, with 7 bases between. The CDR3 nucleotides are TGTGCCAGCAGTGGAAGGACCTCTGGGGCCAACGTCCTGACTTTC. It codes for CASSGRTSGANVLTF.

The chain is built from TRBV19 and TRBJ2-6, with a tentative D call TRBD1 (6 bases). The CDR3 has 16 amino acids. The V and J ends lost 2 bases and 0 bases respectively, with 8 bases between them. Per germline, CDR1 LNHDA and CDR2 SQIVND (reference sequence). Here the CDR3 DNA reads TGTGCCAGTAGTATACTGGGGGCCTCTGGGGCCAACGTCCTGACTTTC. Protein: CASSILGASGANVLTF.

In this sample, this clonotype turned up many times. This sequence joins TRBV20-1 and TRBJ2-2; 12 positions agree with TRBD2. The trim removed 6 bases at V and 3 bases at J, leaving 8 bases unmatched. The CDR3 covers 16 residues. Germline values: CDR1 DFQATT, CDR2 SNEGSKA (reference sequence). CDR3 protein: CSAYPSGRADTGELFF. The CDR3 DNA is TGCAGTGCATATCCTAGCGGGAGGGCCGACACCGGGGAGCTGTTTTTT.

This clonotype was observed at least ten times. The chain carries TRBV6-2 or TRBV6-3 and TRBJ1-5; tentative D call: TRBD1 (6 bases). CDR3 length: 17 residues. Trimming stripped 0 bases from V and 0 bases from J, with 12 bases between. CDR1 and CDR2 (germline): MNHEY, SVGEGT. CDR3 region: CASSYSRTDLSNQPQHF. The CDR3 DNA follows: TGTGCCAGCAGTTACTCACGGACAGATCTTAGCAATCAGCCCCAGCATTTT.